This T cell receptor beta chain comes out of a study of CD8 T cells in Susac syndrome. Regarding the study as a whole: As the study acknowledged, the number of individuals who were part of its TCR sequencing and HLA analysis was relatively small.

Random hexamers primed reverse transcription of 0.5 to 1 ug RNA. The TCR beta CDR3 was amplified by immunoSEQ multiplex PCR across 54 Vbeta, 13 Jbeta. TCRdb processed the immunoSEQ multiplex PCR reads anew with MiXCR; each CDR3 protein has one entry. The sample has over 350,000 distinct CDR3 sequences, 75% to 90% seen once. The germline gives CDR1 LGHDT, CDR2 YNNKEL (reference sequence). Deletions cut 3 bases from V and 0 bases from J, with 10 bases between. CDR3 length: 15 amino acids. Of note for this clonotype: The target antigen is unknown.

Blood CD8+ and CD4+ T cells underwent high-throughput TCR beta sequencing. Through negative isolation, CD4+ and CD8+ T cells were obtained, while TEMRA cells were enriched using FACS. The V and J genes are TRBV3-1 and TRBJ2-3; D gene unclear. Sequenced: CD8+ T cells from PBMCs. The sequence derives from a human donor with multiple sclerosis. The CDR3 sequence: CASSHARLSTDTQYF. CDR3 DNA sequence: TGTGCCAGCAGCCACGCGCGGCTCAGCACAGATACGCAGTATTTT.